This entry lists 14 T cell receptor beta chains sequenced from one sample in a study of beta chain features in type 1 diabetes. Expressed TCRB transcripts were sequenced because the isolated RNA had all been reverse transcribed beforehand. Produced via immunoSEQ multiplex PCR; TCRdb's table is partial and in-frame only. The sample includes approximately 100,000 clones, 30% to 40% of them seen just once. Sequencing was done on a sample of stem cell memory CD4+ T cells from blood. Receptor source: a woman aged 18-30 years in good health.

CDR3 DNA sequence: TGTGCCTCGGACAGGGGGCTGTCTGCAGATACGCAGTATTTT. Its protein is CASDRGLSADTQYF. V usage is TRBV10-3 and J usage is TRBJ2-3; 11 bases map to TRBD1. The J segment lost 4 bases and the V segment lost 11 bases, leaving 8 bases of the junction unmatched. CDR1 is ENHRY and CDR2 is SYGVKD in the germline V gene. The CDR3 contains 14 residues.

The chain links TRBV5-5 to TRBJ2-2, with TRBD2 matching 7 bases. The J segment lost 1 base and the V segment lost 2 bases, leaving 5 bases of the junction unmatched. In germline, CDR1 is SGHKS, CDR2 YYEKEE (reference sequence). This CDR3 has 16 amino acids. The CDR3, as DNA: TGTGCCAGCAGCTTACGGCTAGCGGTGAACACCGGGGAGCTGTTTTTT. It codes for CASSLRLAVNTGELFF. Variable domain in full (rest from reference TRBV5-5 and TRBJ2-2): DAGVTQSPTHLIKTRGQQVTLRCSPISGHKSVSWYQQVLGQGPQFIFQYYEKEERGRGNFPDRFSARQFPNYSSELNVNALLLGDSALYLCASSLRLAVNTGELFFGEGSRLTVL.

This clone was seen a few times. The chain joins TRBV7-8 to TRBJ1-1, with D maybe TRBD1 (6 bases). V was cut by 5 bases and J by 10 bases, with 14 bases left in between. Germline CDR1 and CDR2: SGHVS and FQNEAQ. This CDR3 has 12 residues. The CDR3, as DNA: TGTGCCAGCAGCGCACAGGGATTAGGAGCTTTCTTT. Translating gives CASSAQGLGAFF.

This clone was seen more than once but under ten times. V and J are TRBV5-1 and TRBJ1-2, with a tentative D call TRBD1 (6 bases). Germline values: CDR1 SGHRS, CDR2 YFSETQ. CDR3 length: 14 amino acids. V lost 7 bases to trimming and J lost 0 bases, with 13 bases between them. In nucleotides, the CDR3 is TGCGCCAGCCGGGGGGCTAGGACTAACTATGGCTACACCTTC. Translating it yields CASRGARTNYGYTF.

The count of this clone is one. The chain has TRBV4-1 and TRBJ2-1; no reliable D call. Trimming removed 1 base at V and 3 bases at J, with 13 bases between. Germline assignment: CDR1 MGHRA and CDR2 YSYEKL. The CDR3 extends over 16 amino acids. Written as DNA, the CDR3 is TGCGCCAGCAGCCAAGTTCGGGTCCCACTCTACAATGAGCAGTTCTTC. Encoded protein: CASSQVRVPLYNEQFF.

The rearrangement links TRBV4-2 to TRBJ1-1; 7 nucleotides agree with TRBD1. This CDR3 contains 14 residues. Germline V gives CDR1 LGHNA, CDR2 YNFKEQ. V trimming: 4 bases; J trimming: 1 base; junction bases outside the gene matches: 3. The CDR3 here is CASSPGGTNTEAFF. The CDR3 nucleotides are TGTGCCAGCAGCCCAGGGGGGACGAACACTGAAGCTTTCTTT.

A few counts support this clone. The chain recombines TRBV4-3 with TRBJ1-3, with a tentative D call TRBD1 (5 bases). Looked up from germline, CDR1 is LGHNA and CDR2 is YSLEER. This CDR3 has 14 amino acids. Between the trimmed V and J ends, which lost 1 base and 2 bases, there was a span of 6 bases. The CDR3 DNA sequence: TGCGCCAGCAGCCAAGCCAGGGCTGGAAACACCATATATTTT. This translates into CASSQARAGNTIYF.

CDR3 in DNA: TGTGCCAGCAGTTACCCGGGACAGTCTGGCTACACCTTC. Amino acid sequence: CASSYPGQSGYTF. The gene calls are TRBV6-5 and TRBJ1-2, with 7 positions matching TRBD1. V was clipped by 2 bases and J by 7 bases; unmatched bases: 4. This CDR3 has 13 residues. Germline CDR1 MNHEY, CDR2 SVGAGI.

The chain couples TRBV5-1 to TRBJ2-1; 8 positions agree with TRBD2. CDR1 and CDR2 (germline): SGHRS, YFSETQ. Losses at the gene ends were 0 bases for V and 8 bases for J; bases not matched to a gene: 4. There are 14 residues in the CDR3. The CDR3 nucleotides read TGCGCCAGCAGCTTGGTGCTAGCGGGCGATGAGCAGTTCTTC. Translating it yields CASSLVLAGDEQFF.

Only a few counts were recorded for this clone. The chain has TRBV15 and TRBJ2-4, with 9 positions matching TRBD2. Losses at the gene ends were 6 bases for V and 6 bases for J; bases not matched to a gene: 9. The germline gives CDR1 LNHNV, CDR2 YYDKDF (reference sequence). The CDR3 runs 15 residues. This CDR3 is CATRNGAGGPNIQYF. The CDR3 DNA reads TGTGCCACCAGGAACGGGGCGGGAGGGCCAAACATTCAGTACTTC.

This chain uses TRBV19 with TRBJ1-4, with D possibly being TRBD1 (6 bases). The CDR3 length is 15 residues. The V gene's germline CDR1 is LNHDA and CDR2 SQIVND (reference sequence). The V and J ends lost 8 bases and 0 bases respectively, with 13 bases between them. Here the CDR3 reads CASRRGAATNEKLFF. CDR3 DNA sequence: TGTGCCAGTCGGCGGGGGGCTGCAACTAATGAAAAACTGTTTTTT.

The chain recombines TRBV9 with TRBJ2-6, with unresolved D. The CDR3 has 13 amino acids. Germline V CDR1 and CDR2: SGDLS, YYNGEE. Deletions cut 6 bases from V and 4 bases from J, with 8 bases between. The CDR3 nucleotides are TGTGCCAGCATGAGATCCGGGGCCAACGTCCTGACTTTC. Amino acid sequence: CASMRSGANVLTF.

V usage is TRBV7-8 and J usage is TRBJ1-5, with 10 bases that match TRBD1. Losses at the gene ends were 5 bases for V and 6 bases for J; bases not matched to a gene: 10. Germline CDR1 SGHVS, CDR2 FQNEAQ. The CDR3 has 16 amino acids. The chain's CDR3 is CASSPIRQGAVQPQHF. The CDR3 coding sequence is TGTGCCAGCAGCCCAATTCGACAGGGGGCTGTTCAGCCCCAGCATTTT. Full variable domain (outside the CDR3, taken from reference TRBV7-8 and TRBJ1-5): GAGVSQSPRYKVAKRGQDVALRCDPISGHVSLFWYQQALGQGPEFLTYFQNEAQLDKSGLPSDRFFAERPEGSVSTLKIQRTQQEDSAVYLCASSPIRQGAVQPQHFGDGTRLSIL.

The genes are TRBV2 and TRBJ1-2; weak D call: TRBD1 (5 bases). The V and J ends lost 6 bases and 4 bases respectively, with 15 bases between them. This CDR3 comprises 14 residues. Germline lookup yields CDR1 SNHLY and CDR2 FYNNEI. This chain's CDR3 is CASSLREGIYGYTF. In DNA form, the CDR3 reads TGTGCCAGCAGCCTTCGGGAGGGGATCTATGGCTACACCTTC.